Listed here are 21 T cell receptor beta chains from one sample, sequenced in a study of OX40 agonist ivuxolimab in advanced cancers. Profiling relied on immunoSEQ multiplex PCR, and the TCRdb table lists in-frame clones only, not all of them. The sample has about 100,000 clones, roughly 90% seen once. The source was CD4+ or CD8+ T cells sorted from blood, collected in a trial of the OX40 agonist ivuxolimab. The receptor source for this set is an adult with an advanced solid tumor such as melanoma, head and neck, liver or kidney cancer.

The chain joins TRBV6-1 to TRBJ1-1; D may be TRBD1 (5 bases). The CDR3 covers 13 residues. Germline assignment: CDR1 MNHNS and CDR2 SASEGT. Trimming left V 1 base short and J 6 bases short, with 9 bases between. CDR3 residues: CASSEVRGAEAFF. CDR3 nucleotide sequence: TGTGCCAGCAGTGAAGTACGGGGCGCTGAAGCTTTCTTT.

CDR3 protein: CASSTNHQPQHF. The CDR3 coding sequence is TGTGCCAGTAGTACAAACCATCAGCCCCAGCATTTT. The rearrangement links TRBV19 to TRBJ1-5; no definite D call. Germline V gives CDR1 LNHDA, CDR2 SQIVND (reference sequence). CDR3 length: 12 amino acids. The V gene lost 4 bases and the J gene lost 5 bases, with 6 bases spanning the gap.

The rearrangement links TRBV10-3 to TRBJ1-2; 9 nucleotides match TRBD1. This CDR3 region has 14 residues. V lost 4 bases, J lost 6 bases, and 6 bases stayed unmatched. Germline V lookup: CDR1 ENHRY, CDR2 SYGVKD. CDR3 region: CAISALDRGDGYTF. The CDR3 region has the DNA TGTGCCATCAGTGCCCTGGACAGGGGCGATGGCTACACCTTC.

The chain recombines TRBV13 with TRBJ2-2; 7 bases match TRBD2. Germline assignment: CDR1 PRHDT and CDR2 FYEKMQ (reference sequence). The CDR3 extends over 15 amino acids. V trimming: 5 bases; J trimming: 1 base; junction bases outside the gene matches: 4. CDR3 in DNA: TGTGCCAGCAGCCGCGGGGGATGGAACACCGGGGAGCTGTTTTTT. This codes for CASSRGGWNTGELFF. Drawing the rest from reference TRBV13 and TRBJ2-2, the complete variable domain is AAGVIQSPRHLIKEKRETATLKCYPIPRHDTVYWYQQGPGQDPQFLISFYEKMQSDKGSIPDRFSAQQFSDYHSELNMSSLELGDSALYFCASSRGGWNTGELFFGEGSRLTVL.

The chain combines TRBV9 with TRBJ2-2; D call uncertain. Germline CDR1 is SGDLS and CDR2 is YYNGEE. V was shortened by 0 bases and J by 5 bases, with 5 bases between the two germline ends. The CDR3 sequence is 13 residues long. The chain's CDR3 is CASSVGTTGELFF. CDR3 in DNA: TGTGCCAGCAGCGTAGGAACGACCGGGGAGCTGTTTTTT.

The rearrangement joins TRBV19 to TRBJ1-3; TRBD1 is a possible D gene (5 bases). Trimming removed 2 bases at V and 3 bases at J, with 17 bases between. CDR3 size: 17 residues. From germline, CDR1 is LNHDA and CDR2 SQIVND (reference sequence). For the CDR3, the DNA is TGTGCCAGTAGTATAAAGGAACGCAGGGCCTTTGGAAACACCATATATTTT. It specifies CASSIKERRAFGNTIYF.

This sequence joins TRBV6-6 and TRBJ2-7; no clear D. CDR1 is MNHNY, CDR2 SVGAGI, per germline (reference sequence). Trimming stripped 3 bases from V and 6 bases from J, with 12 bases between. The CDR3 is made up of 13 amino acids. The CDR3 DNA is TGTGCCAGCAGTTATCACGAAAAGGGCGAGCAGTACTTC. This encodes CASSYHEKGEQYF.

J is TRBJ1-1 and V is TRBV6-5; a weak D match, TRBD1 (5 bases). The CDR3 consists of 14 residues. V was pared by 2 bases and J by 4 bases, with 11 bases between. Germline CDR1 and CDR2: MNHEY and SVGAGI. The DNA for the CDR3 is TGTGCCAGCAGTTACAAGGGGTGGGGCACTGAAGCTTTCTTT. Amino acid sequence: CASSYKGWGTEAFF.

The chain joins TRBV5-1 to TRBJ2-3; tentative D call: TRBD1 (6 bases). This CDR3 contains 16 residues. Trimming took off 1 base at V and 3 bases at J, with 15 bases between the two ends. Germline V gives CDR1 SGHRS, CDR2 YFSETQ. As DNA, the CDR3 is TGCGCCAGCAGCTTGAATGGTCCTACAGGGACAGATACGCAGTATTTT. Its translation is CASSLNGPTGTDTQYF.

This clone was seen only once. The chain joins TRBV5-1 to TRBJ2-7; D is unclear. Germline-derived CDR1 and CDR2 are SGHRS and YFSETQ. This CDR3 contains 13 residues. Trimming removed 5 bases from V and 0 bases from J, with 9 bases in between. The chain's CDR3 is CASRGINSYEQYF. CDR3 DNA: TGCGCCAGCAGGGGGATTAACTCCTACGAGCAGTACTTC.

This rearrangement joins TRBV29-1 to TRBJ2-3; D is undetermined. The ends were cut back, 4 bases at V and 4 bases at J, with 6 bases in the middle. The CDR3 extends over 11 amino acids. The germline gives CDR1 SQVTM, CDR2 ANQGSEA. The CDR3 loop is CSVAGSDTQYF. For the CDR3, the DNA is TGCAGCGTTGCAGGCTCAGATACGCAGTATTTT.

The genes are TRBV6-6 and TRBJ2-7; D is perhaps TRBD1 or TRBD2 (5 bases each). This CDR3 is built from 16 residues. Germline CDR1 MNHNY, CDR2 SVGAGI (reference sequence). The V end lost 6 bases, the J end lost 0 bases, and 18 bases lay between the germline ends. The CDR3 sequence is CASSSGTPKPSYEQYF. The CDR3 DNA reads as TGTGCCAGCAGCTCCGGGACCCCAAAGCCCTCCTACGAGCAGTACTTC.

The chain joins TRBV4-2 to TRBJ2-4, with D perhaps TRBD2 (5 bases). V lost 1 base and J 0 bases, leaving 16 bases between the germline ends. Germline assignment: CDR1 LGHNA and CDR2 YNFKEQ. The CDR3 spans 18 residues. In DNA, the CDR3 is TGTGCCAGCAGCCAAGCCATTGGGAGCGGCATAGCCAAAAACATTCAGTACTTC. It yields the protein CASSQAIGSGIAKNIQYF.

V is TRBV19 and J is TRBJ1-5; no firm D call. This CDR3 region has 15 residues. CDR1 is LNHDA and CDR2 is SQIVND in the germline V gene (reference sequence). V was pared by 7 bases and J by 1 base, with 14 bases between. The DNA for the CDR3 is TGTGCCAGTACACCCTCTGGGGAAAGCAATCAGCCCCAGCATTTT. It encodes CASTPSGESNQPQHF.

V is TRBV27 and J is TRBJ2-7; D possibly corresponds to TRBD2 (7 bases). Between the trimmed V and J ends, which lost 9 bases and 0 bases, there was a span of 18 bases. Germline V gene data show CDR1 as MNHEY and CDR2 as SMNVEV (reference sequence). The CDR3 spans 15 residues. CDR3 DNA: TGTGCCAGTCAGCGGACAGCGGGGAACTCCTACGAGCAGTACTTC. The encoded protein is CASQRTAGNSYEQYF.

The chain uses TRBV19 and TRBJ1-1, with no clear D. The CDR3 spans 13 residues. V dropped 5 bases and J dropped 2 bases, with 9 bases sitting between them. CDR1 and CDR2 (germline): LNHDA, SQIVND (reference sequence). The CDR3 region has the DNA TGTGCCAGTAGTTTCACCTTAAACACTGAAGCTTTCTTT. As protein: CASSFTLNTEAFF.

The CDR3 nucleotides read TGCGCCAGCAGCTTGACCCAGGGTCGAGAGACCCAGTACTTC. It yields the protein CASSLTQGRETQYF. The rearrangement uses TRBV5-1 and TRBJ2-5, with D maybe TRBD1 (5 bases). CDR3 length equals 14 residues. Germline CDR1 is SGHRS and CDR2 is YFSETQ. V lost 1 base, J lost 4 bases, and 11 bases lay in between.

This rearrangement joins TRBV19 to TRBJ2-2; 7 nucleotides match TRBD1. J was trimmed by 4 bases and V by 9 bases; bases with no gene match: 8. Germline CDR1 LNHDA, CDR2 SQIVND (reference sequence). This CDR3 has 14 amino acids. The CDR3 loop is CASTLGQTTGELFF. Here the CDR3 DNA reads TGTGCCAGCACGCTGGGACAGACCACCGGGGAGCTGTTTTTT.

The genes are TRBV5-4 and TRBJ1-2; tentatively, D is TRBD1 (6 bases). Germline CDR1 is SGHNT and CDR2 is YYREEE (reference sequence). The CDR3 has 15 residues. V shed 0 bases and J shed 0 bases, with 9 bases lying between them. The CDR3 DNA is TGTGCCAGCAGCTTGGGCGGGGGCTCTAACTATGGCTACACCTTC. Translated, it gives CASSLGGGSNYGYTF.

J is TRBJ1-1 and V is TRBV5-1; 7 nucleotides align to TRBD1. Germline-derived CDR1 and CDR2 are SGHRS and YFSETQ. The CDR3 covers 15 residues. V shed 2 bases and J 5 bases; nucleotides not matched to a gene: 9. The CDR3 sequence: CASSFVQGRGTEAFF. DNA for the CDR3: TGCGCCAGCAGCTTCGTACAGGGGCGAGGTACTGAAGCTTTCTTT.

The V call is TRBV19, the J call TRBJ2-1, with TRBD2 matching 10 bases. Germline lookup yields CDR1 LNHDA and CDR2 SQIVND (reference sequence). The CDR3 sequence is 16 residues long. J was trimmed by 8 bases and V by 3 bases; bases with no gene match: 10. This CDR3 reads CASSIGLAGGWDEQFF. Written as DNA, the CDR3 is TGTGCCAGTAGTATTGGCTTAGCGGGAGGTTGGGATGAGCAGTTCTTC.